This T cell receptor (beta chain) was sequenced during a study of blood T cell repertoires in COVID-19 (dated by TCRdb to between 2020 and 2021). A note on the overall study: Collaborator samples came from the United States, Italy and Spain and covered acute and convalescent phases of COVID-19. The prospective study material was composed of cDNA or gDNA derived from T cells, B-cell-depleted T cells, or PBMCs. The dataset comprised deeply sampled blood TCRbeta repertoires from subjects exposed to, actively infected with, or recovered from COVID-19. The repertoires were released in a freely available public database meant as a resource for research on the immune response to SARS-CoV-2. Samples were obtained from the ongoing ImmuneRACE study (first 160 participants) and from 1,200 or so subjects provided by 6 global collaborators. The sample metadata nearly always contained a de-identified subject ID, COVID-19 status, age in years and sex. HLA class I and class II types, where available, came from metadata supplied by the sample provider rather than from assay-based typing. Study-level results and caveats: The amount of clinical and demographic metadata varied by source and participant and was provided uncurated.

After removal of 0 bases from V and 4 bases from J, the junction retains 8 bases not matched to a gene. Inclusive of the bounding cysteine and phenylalanine, the CDR3 is 16 residues long. The read is trimmed to its CDR3 DNA, 48 bases read in frame from base 1. From the germline V gene, CDR1 is SGHRS and CDR2 is YFSETQ. Collaborating institutions collected whole blood in K2EDTA tubes following their own protocols. For TCRbeta analysis, collaborator samples were shipped as frozen whole blood, as isolated PBMCs, or as DNA extracted from either sample type. The immunoSEQ Assay, a bias-controlled multiplex PCR, was used to amplify TCRbeta CDR3 regions from genomic DNA. The study's processing was this. Nucleated cell counts per sample were estimated from amplification of reference gene primers within the assay. To quantify the absolute abundance of each unique TCRbeta CDR3 rearrangement, sequence reads were collapsed and filtered. For each sample, productive Simpson clonality was calculated by taking the square root of Simpson's diversity index across productive rearrangements. This is the immuneACCESS table as TCRdb keeps it, with only in-frame sequences that have V and J called. A part of the clones is gone; compared with another copy, unresolved V genes explain less than half, and the rest is unexplained. For V, J and clone size, that table is used; D and trimming come from the DNA. This sample holds 250,000 to 350,000 clones; about 82% were observed only once. Around 1.7% of the sample rests with the top ten.

As for this clone: The antigen it binds to is not known. No qualities accompany the bases; no much larger clone lies one base away.

The receptor was isolated from a woman in her fifties or sixties with acute or convalescent COVID-19. The chain links TRBV5-1 with TRBJ2-7; TRBD2 aligns with 9 central bases. The specimen was peripheral blood. In nucleotides, the sequence is TGCGCCAGCAGCTTGGAGGGTAGCGGGAGTCAATACGAGCAGTACTTC. This sequence encodes CASSLEGSGSQYEQYF.